The T cell receptor beta chain described here comes from a study of technical replicates of blood from several donors. Assay used: immunoSEQ multiplex PCR; TCRdb lists only in-frame clones, some missing. Of 50,000 or so clones listed, 80% to 95% were seen once; the top ten hold about 4.3%. The CDR3 extends over 18 amino acids. Losses at the gene ends were 2 bases for V and 1 base for J; bases not matched to a gene: 13. J is TRBJ2-7 and V is TRBV23-1, with 8 bases identical to TRBD1. TRBV23-1 is marked as an open reading frame, function uncertain. Sequenced input: PBMCs. The TCR comes from a human donor in good health. Some clones in this sample may be carry-over from other donors' samples. CDR3 nucleotide sequence: TGCGCCAGCAGTCAAACCTCTCCCCCGGACAGGGTATCCTACGAGCAGTACTTC. Amino acid sequence: CASSQTSPPDRVSYEQYF.